This T cell receptor (beta chain) was sequenced for a study of spatial heterogeneity in lung cancer. Overall study context: For the average unique TCR and UMI combination, more than 8.5 occurrences appeared in raw reads.

This CDR3 is 13 amino acids long. The germline V gene encodes CDR1 SGHTA and CDR2 FQGTGA. The ends were cut back, 4 bases at V and 5 bases at J, with 11 bases in the middle. TCRdb itself ran the 5' RACE reads through MiXCR, one entry per CDR3 protein. Among around 10,000 distinct CDR3 sequences listed, roughly 3.6% were seen once. Time point noted: sample taken at primary tumor resection. The authors sequenced whole RNA from tumor, nontumor lung or frozen PBMC without sorting. This clonotype has a count of ten or more. This beta chain lies outside the target of a library built for alpha chains; its clone size means little.

This material consisted of PBMCs, taken at surgery. V is TRBV7-3 and J is TRBJ2-5; D ambiguous. The receptor was isolated from a female donor with early-stage non-small cell lung cancer. CDR3 nucleotides: TGTGCCAGCAGCTCCAAACTCGGGGAGACCCAGTACTTC. Protein product: CASSSKLGETQYF.